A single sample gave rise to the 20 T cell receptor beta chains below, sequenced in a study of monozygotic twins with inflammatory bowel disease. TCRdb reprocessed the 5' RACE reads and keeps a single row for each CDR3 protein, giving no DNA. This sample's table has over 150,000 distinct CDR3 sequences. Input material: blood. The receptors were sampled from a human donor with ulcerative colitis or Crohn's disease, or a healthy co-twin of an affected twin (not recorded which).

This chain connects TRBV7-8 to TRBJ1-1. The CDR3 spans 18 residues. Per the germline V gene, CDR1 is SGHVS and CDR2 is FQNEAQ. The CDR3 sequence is CASSLARILEFRGTEAFF.

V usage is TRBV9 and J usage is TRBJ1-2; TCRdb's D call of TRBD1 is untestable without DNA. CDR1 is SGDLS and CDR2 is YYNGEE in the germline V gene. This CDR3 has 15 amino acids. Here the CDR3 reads CASSVARGPGYGYTF.

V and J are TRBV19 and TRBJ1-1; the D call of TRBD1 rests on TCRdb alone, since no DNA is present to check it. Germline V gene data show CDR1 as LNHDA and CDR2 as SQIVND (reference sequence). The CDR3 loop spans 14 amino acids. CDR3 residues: CASSIAGFSTEAFF.

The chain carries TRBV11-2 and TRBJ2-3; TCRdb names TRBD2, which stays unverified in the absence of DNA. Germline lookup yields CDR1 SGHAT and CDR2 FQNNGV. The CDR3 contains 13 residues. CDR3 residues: CASTSVSTDTQYF.

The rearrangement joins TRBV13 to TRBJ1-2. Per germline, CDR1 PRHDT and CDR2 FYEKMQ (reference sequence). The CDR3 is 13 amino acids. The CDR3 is CASSLGSNYGYTF.

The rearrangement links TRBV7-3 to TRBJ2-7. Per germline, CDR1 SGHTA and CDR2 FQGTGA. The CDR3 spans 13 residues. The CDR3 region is CASSSGFGYEQYF.

CDR3 sequence: CASSGDRGYFTEAFF. The chain joins TRBV27 to TRBJ1-1; without DNA, the TCRdb call of TRBD1 cannot be checked. CDR3 length: 15 residues. The germline V gene has CDR1 MNHEY and CDR2 SMNVEV (reference sequence).

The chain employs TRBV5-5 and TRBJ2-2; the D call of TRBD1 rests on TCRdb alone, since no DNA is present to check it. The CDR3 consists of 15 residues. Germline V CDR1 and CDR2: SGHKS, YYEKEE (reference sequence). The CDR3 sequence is CASSRGQANTGELFF.

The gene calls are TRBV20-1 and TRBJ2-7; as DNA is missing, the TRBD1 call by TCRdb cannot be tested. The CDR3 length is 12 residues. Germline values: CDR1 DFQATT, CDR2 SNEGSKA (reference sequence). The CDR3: CSATRELNEQYF.

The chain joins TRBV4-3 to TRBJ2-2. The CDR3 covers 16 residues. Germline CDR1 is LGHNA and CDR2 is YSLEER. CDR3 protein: CASSQGPAWSTGELFF.

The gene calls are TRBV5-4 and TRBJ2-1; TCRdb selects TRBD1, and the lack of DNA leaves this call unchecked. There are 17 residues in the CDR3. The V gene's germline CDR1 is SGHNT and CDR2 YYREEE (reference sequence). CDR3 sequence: CASSLGTGGGSYNEQFF. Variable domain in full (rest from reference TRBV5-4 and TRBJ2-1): ETGVTQSPTHLIKTRGQQVTLRCSSQSGHNTVSWYQQALGQGPQFIFQYYREEENGRGNFPPRFSGLQFPNYSSELNVNALELDDSALYLCASSLGTGGGSYNEQFFGPGTRLTVL.

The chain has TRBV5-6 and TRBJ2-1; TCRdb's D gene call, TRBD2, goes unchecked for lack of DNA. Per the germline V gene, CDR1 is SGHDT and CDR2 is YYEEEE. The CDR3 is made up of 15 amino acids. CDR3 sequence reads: CASSLRTSGMYEQFF.

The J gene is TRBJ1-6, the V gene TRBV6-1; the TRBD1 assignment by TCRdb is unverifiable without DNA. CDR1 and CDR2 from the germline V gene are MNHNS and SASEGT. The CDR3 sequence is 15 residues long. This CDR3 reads CASSRTGRNNSPLHF.

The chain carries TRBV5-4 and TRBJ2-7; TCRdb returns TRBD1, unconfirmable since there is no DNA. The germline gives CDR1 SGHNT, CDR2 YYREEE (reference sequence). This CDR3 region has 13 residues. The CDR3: CASSRDRVNEQYF.

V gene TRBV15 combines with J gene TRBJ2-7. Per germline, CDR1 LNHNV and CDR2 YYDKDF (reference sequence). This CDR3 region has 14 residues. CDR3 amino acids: CATSRAERSYEQYF.

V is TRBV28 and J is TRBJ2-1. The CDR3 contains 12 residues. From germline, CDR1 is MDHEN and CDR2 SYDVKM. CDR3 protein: CASGRANNEQFF. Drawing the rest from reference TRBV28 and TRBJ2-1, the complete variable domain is DVKVTQSSRYLVKRTGEKVFLECVQDMDHENMFWYRQDPGLGLRLIYFSYDVKMKEKGDIPEGYSVSREKKERFSLILESASTNQTSMYLCASGRANNEQFFGPGTRLTVL.

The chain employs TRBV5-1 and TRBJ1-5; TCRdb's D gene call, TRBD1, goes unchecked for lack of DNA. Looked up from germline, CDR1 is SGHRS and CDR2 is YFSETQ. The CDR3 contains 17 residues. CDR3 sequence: CASSPGQMDDSNQPQHF.

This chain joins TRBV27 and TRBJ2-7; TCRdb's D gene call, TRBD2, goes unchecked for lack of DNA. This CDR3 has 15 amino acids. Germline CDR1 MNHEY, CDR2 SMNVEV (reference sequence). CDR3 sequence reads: CASSYKQDYSYEQYF.

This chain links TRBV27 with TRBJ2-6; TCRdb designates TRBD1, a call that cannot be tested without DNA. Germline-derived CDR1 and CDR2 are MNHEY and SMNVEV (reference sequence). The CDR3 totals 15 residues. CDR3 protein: CASSLAGFGANVLTF.

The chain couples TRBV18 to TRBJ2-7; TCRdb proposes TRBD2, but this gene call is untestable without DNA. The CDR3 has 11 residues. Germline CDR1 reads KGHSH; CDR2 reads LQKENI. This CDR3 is CASSQGHEQYF.